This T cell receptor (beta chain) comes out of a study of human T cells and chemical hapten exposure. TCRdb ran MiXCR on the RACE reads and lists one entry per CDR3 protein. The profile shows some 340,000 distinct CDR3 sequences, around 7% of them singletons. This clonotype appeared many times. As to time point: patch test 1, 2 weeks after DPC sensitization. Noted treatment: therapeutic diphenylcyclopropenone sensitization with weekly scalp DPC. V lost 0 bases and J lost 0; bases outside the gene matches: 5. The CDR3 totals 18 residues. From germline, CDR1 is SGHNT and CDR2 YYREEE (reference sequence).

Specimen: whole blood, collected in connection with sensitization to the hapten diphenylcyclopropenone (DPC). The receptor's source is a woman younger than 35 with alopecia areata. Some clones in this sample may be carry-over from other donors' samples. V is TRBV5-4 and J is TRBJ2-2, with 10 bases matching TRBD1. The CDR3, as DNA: TGTGCCAGCAGCTTGGGGACAGGGGGGCTTCCGAACACCGGGGAGCTGTTTTTT. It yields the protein CASSLGTGGLPNTGELFF.